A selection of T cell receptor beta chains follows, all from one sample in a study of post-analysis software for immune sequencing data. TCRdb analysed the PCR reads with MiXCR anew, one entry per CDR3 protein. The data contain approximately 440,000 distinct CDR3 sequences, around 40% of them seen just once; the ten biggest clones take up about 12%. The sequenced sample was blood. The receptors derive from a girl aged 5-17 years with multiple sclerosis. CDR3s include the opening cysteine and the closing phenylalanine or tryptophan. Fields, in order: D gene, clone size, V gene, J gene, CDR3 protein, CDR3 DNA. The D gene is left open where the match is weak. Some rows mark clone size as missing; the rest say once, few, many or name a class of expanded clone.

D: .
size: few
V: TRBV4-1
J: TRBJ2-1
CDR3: CASSQEDIGRQFF
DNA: TGCGCCAGCAGCCAAGAAGACATCGGGAGGCAGTTCTTC

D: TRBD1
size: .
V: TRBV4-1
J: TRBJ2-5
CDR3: CASSQDKGGWTGGQETQYF
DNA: TGCGCCAGCAGCCAAGATAAGGGGGGATGGACAGGGGGACAAGAGACCCAGTACTTC

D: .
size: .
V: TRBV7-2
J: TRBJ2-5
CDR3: CASSSAPETQYF
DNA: TGTGCCAGCAGCTCGGCCCCGGAGACCCAGTACTTC

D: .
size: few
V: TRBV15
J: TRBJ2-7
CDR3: CATSRDRGAGFYEQYF
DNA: TGTGCCACCAGCAGAGATAGGGGAGCGGGCTTCTACGAGCAGTACTTC

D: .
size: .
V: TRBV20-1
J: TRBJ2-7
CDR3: CSAHQSGRYYEQYF
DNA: TGCAGTGCCCACCAGTCCGGAAGATACTACGAGCAGTACTTC

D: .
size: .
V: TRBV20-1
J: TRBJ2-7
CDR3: CSVKRGMGHEQYF
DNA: TGCAGTGTAAAGAGGGGCATGGGTCACGAGCAGTACTTC

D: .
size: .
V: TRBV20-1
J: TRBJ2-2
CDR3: CSARGPGSVNTGELFF
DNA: TGCAGTGCTAGAGGTCCGGGGAGCGTGAACACCGGGGAGCTGTTTTTT

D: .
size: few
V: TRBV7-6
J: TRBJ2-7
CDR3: CASSLAGTGGTYEQYF
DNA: TGTGCCAGCAGCTTGGCCGGGACTGGGGGCACCTACGAGCAGTACTTC

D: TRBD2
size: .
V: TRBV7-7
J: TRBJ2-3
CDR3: CASSFSASGRDTQYF
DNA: TGTGCTAGCAGCTTCTCCGCGAGCGGGAGGGATACGCAGTATTTT

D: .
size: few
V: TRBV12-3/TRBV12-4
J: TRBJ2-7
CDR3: CASSQARREQYF
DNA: TGTGCCAGCAGCCAGGCACGACGCGAGCAGTACTTC

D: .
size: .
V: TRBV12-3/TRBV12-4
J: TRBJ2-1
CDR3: CASSAGTPYNEQFF
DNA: TGTGCCAGCAGTGCCGGGACACCCTACAATGAGCAGTTCTTC

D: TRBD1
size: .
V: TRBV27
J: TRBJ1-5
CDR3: CASRRMTGTNQPQHF
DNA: TGTGCCAGCAGAAGGATGACAGGGACAAATCAGCCCCAGCATTTT

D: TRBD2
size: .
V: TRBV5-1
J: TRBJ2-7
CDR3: CASSLAGGLAGHEQYF
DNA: TGCGCCAGCAGCTTGGCCGGGGGACTAGCGGGCCACGAGCAGTACTTC

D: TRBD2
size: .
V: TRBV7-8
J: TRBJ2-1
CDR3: CASSRPGLAGVRSYNEQFF
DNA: TGTGCCAGCAGCCGACCGGGACTAGCGGGAGTCCGCTCCTACAATGAGCAGTTCTTC

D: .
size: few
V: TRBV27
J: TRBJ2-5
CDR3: CASSLFSMQTKKETQYF
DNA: TGTGCCAGCAGTTTATTTTCCATGCAGACCAAAAAAGAGACCCAGTACTTC

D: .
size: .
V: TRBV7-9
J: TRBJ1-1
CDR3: CASTSSAVPHVNTEAFF
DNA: TGTGCCAGCACCTCATCCGCAGTACCGCACGTGAACACTGAAGCTTTCTTT

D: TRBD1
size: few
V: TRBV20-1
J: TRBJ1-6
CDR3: CSAPGQGYSPLHF
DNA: TGCAGTGCCCCCGGACAGGGTTATTCACCCCTCCACTTT

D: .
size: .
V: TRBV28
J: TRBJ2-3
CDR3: CASSPPVDTQYF
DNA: TGTGCCAGCAGCCCCCCCGTAGATACGCAGTATTTT

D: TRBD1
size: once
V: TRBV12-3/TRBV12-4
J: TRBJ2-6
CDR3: CATRTGSHGANVLTF
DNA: TGTGCCACCAGGACAGGGTCTCATGGGGCCAACGTCCTGACTTTC

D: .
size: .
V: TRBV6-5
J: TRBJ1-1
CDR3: CASSYRGGGYTEAFF
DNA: TGTGCCAGCAGTTATCGAGGAGGGGGATACACTGAAGCTTTCTTT

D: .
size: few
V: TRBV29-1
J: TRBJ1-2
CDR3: CSAFDGVGYTF
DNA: TGCAGTGCATTTGATGGGGTTGGCTACACCTTC

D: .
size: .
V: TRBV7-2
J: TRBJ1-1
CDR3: CASSLVWRGTEAFF
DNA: TGTGCCAGCAGCTTAGTTTGGAGGGGCACTGAAGCTTTCTTT